This paragraph covers one T cell receptor (beta chain) sequence. Profiling relied on immunoSEQ multiplex PCR, and the TCRdb table lists in-frame clones only, not all of them. The sample has over 120,000 clones, roughly four fifths seen once; the top ten hold more than 3.5%. This entry belongs to a study of blood T cell repertoires in COVID-19. Study as a whole: Whether acute or convalescent, the COVID-19 samples came from the United States, Italy and Spain. The analysed material was cDNA or gDNA that came from T cells, B-cell-depleted T cells, or PBMCs.

This CDR3 spans 15 amino acids. Per germline, CDR1 MNHEY and CDR2 SVGAGI. Trimming removed 6 bases from V and 3 bases from J, with 17 bases in between. The rearrangement links TRBV6-5 to TRBJ1-1; TRBD1 might be the D (5 bases). Material for sequencing was peripheral blood. This TCR derives from a woman aged 60 to 75 with acute or convalescent COVID-19. CDR3 sequence reads: CASRMQTDKYTEAFF. The CDR3 nucleotides read TGTGCCAGCAGGATGCAGACAGACAAGTACACTGAAGCTTTCTTT.